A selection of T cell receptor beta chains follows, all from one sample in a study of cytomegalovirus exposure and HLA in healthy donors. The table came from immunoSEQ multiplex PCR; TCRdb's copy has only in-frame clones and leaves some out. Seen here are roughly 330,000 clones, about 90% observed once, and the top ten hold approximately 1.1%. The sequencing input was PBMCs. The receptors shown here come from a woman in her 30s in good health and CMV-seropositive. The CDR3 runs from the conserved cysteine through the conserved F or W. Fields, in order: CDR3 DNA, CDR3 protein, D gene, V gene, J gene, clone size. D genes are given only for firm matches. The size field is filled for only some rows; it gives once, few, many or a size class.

cdr3_nt: TGCAGCGTTGAAGATATAACAGGGGGTTTTGGAAACACCATATATTTT
cdr3_aa: CSVEDITGGFGNTIYF
d_call: TRBD1
v_call: TRBV29-1
j_call: TRBJ1-3
clone_size: -

cdr3_nt: TGCGCCAGCAGCTTGGACAACTGGGAGGGCATCTACGAGCAGTACTTC
cdr3_aa: CASSLDNWEGIYEQYF
d_call: TRBD2
v_call: TRBV5-1
j_call: TRBJ2-7
clone_size: -

cdr3_nt: TGCAGCGTTCCCGGGACAGAACATAACTATGGCTACACCTTC
cdr3_aa: CSVPGTEHNYGYTF
d_call: TRBD1
v_call: TRBV29-1
j_call: TRBJ1-2
clone_size: -

cdr3_nt: TGTGCCAGCAGCCGAGCGGGAGGCTACAATGAGCAGTTCTTC
cdr3_aa: CASSRAGGYNEQFF
d_call: TRBD2
v_call: TRBV2
j_call: TRBJ2-1
clone_size: -

cdr3_nt: TGTGCCAGCAGTGAAGCCCTAGCGGGGGGCGGGACCCAGTACTTC
cdr3_aa: CASSEALAGGGTQYF
d_call: TRBD2
v_call: TRBV6-1
j_call: TRBJ2-5
clone_size: -

cdr3_nt: TGCAGTGGGCTGGGGCTCGAGCAGTACTTC
cdr3_aa: CSGLGLEQYF
d_call: -
v_call: TRBV20-1
j_call: TRBJ2-7
clone_size: -

cdr3_nt: TGTGCCAGCAGGCACTTTCCCCGAGCGGGGGGGAATGAGCAGTTCTTC
cdr3_aa: CASRHFPRAGGNEQFF
d_call: TRBD2
v_call: TRBV28
j_call: TRBJ2-1
clone_size: -

cdr3_nt: TGTGCCAGCAGATCAACAGGGGACCCTGTCTATGGCTACACCTTC
cdr3_aa: CASRSTGDPVYGYTF
d_call: TRBD1
v_call: TRBV27
j_call: TRBJ1-2
clone_size: -

cdr3_nt: TGCGCCAGCAGCCAAACGAGTTGGGGGGGGAAACGTCTAGGGGAGCTGTTTTTT
cdr3_aa: CASSQTSWGGKRLGELFF
d_call: TRBD2
v_call: TRBV4-3
j_call: TRBJ2-2
clone_size: -

cdr3_nt: TGTGCCAGCAGCCAGACCACTAGTCCAGGGGGGGAGACCCAGTACTTC
cdr3_aa: CASSQTTSPGGETQYF
d_call: -
v_call: TRBV4-2
j_call: TRBJ2-5
clone_size: -

cdr3_nt: TGCGCCAGCAGATCGACAGCTAACACTGAAGCTTTCTTT
cdr3_aa: CASRSTANTEAFF
d_call: -
v_call: TRBV5-1
j_call: TRBJ1-1
clone_size: -

cdr3_nt: TGTGCCAGCAGCTTGGGAGGGACAGGGGGAAACACCATATATTTT
cdr3_aa: CASSLGGTGGNTIYF
d_call: TRBD1
v_call: TRBV5-6
j_call: TRBJ1-3
clone_size: -

cdr3_nt: TGTGCCAGCAGCTTAACTGTGAACACCGGGGAGCTGTTTTTT
cdr3_aa: CASSLTVNTGELFF
d_call: -
v_call: TRBV11-3
j_call: TRBJ2-2
clone_size: -

cdr3_nt: TGTGCCAGCAGCCAAGATATTGGGACTAGCGACACCGGGGAGCTGTTTTTT
cdr3_aa: CASSQDIGTSDTGELFF
d_call: TRBD2
v_call: TRBV4-2
j_call: TRBJ2-2
clone_size: -

cdr3_nt: TGTGCCAGCAGTTTCGCCAGCCTCCGGGACAGGGATCAAATGGGCTATGGCTACACCTTC
cdr3_aa: CASSFASLRDRDQMGYGYTF
d_call: TRBD1
v_call: TRBV28
j_call: TRBJ1-2
clone_size: -

cdr3_nt: TGCAGCGTTGCCGCCAGGGGGCCTTCCTACGAGCAGTACTTC
cdr3_aa: CSVAARGPSYEQYF
d_call: TRBD1
v_call: TRBV29-1
j_call: TRBJ2-7
clone_size: -

cdr3_nt: TGTGCCAGCACCCACGGCGGACTAGTAAACTACGAGCAGTACTTC
cdr3_aa: CASTHGGLVNYEQYF
d_call: TRBD2
v_call: TRBV11-2
j_call: TRBJ2-7
clone_size: -

cdr3_nt: TGTGCCAGCAGCCTGAGACTAGCGGGAGGGGGTTCCTACGAGCAGTACTTC
cdr3_aa: CASSLRLAGGGSYEQYF
d_call: TRBD2
v_call: TRBV7-2
j_call: TRBJ2-7
clone_size: -

cdr3_nt: TGTGCCAGCAGCTTCGTCCCGGGACTAGGGGGATACAATGAGCAGTTCTTC
cdr3_aa: CASSFVPGLGGYNEQFF
d_call: TRBD2
v_call: TRBV7-9
j_call: TRBJ2-1
clone_size: few

cdr3_nt: TGTGCCACCAGCAGAACCACAGGGCCTAACTATGGCTACACCTTC
cdr3_aa: CATSRTTGPNYGYTF
d_call: -
v_call: TRBV15
j_call: TRBJ1-2
clone_size: few

cdr3_nt: TGTGCCTGGAGCGCGATCAATGAGCAGTTCTTC
cdr3_aa: CAWSAINEQFF
d_call: -
v_call: TRBV30
j_call: TRBJ2-1
clone_size: -

cdr3_nt: TGTGCCAGCAGTTTGCTTACCAATTACGAGCAGTACTTC
cdr3_aa: CASSLLTNYEQYF
d_call: -
v_call: TRBV28
j_call: TRBJ2-7
clone_size: -

cdr3_nt: TGCGCCAGCAGGACGGGCAGAATCACAGATACGCAGTATTTT
cdr3_aa: CASRTGRITDTQYF
d_call: -
v_call: TRBV5-1
j_call: TRBJ2-3
clone_size: -

cdr3_nt: TGTGCTTCTGCAGGGTACTATGGCTACACCTTC
cdr3_aa: CASAGYYGYTF
d_call: -
v_call: TRBV6-5
j_call: TRBJ1-2
clone_size: -

cdr3_nt: TGTGCCAGCAGTGACCCACTCCGGACAGGGTTCTACAATGAGCAGTTCTTC
cdr3_aa: CASSDPLRTGFYNEQFF
d_call: TRBD1
v_call: TRBV2
j_call: TRBJ2-1
clone_size: few

cdr3_nt: TGTGCCAGCAGACCACATGGCTACACCTTC
cdr3_aa: CASRPHGYTF
d_call: -
v_call: TRBV2
j_call: TRBJ1-2
clone_size: -

cdr3_nt: TGTGCCAGCAGTTACGAGGGCAGGGGTCACTCACCCCTCCACTTT
cdr3_aa: CASSYEGRGHSPLHF
d_call: -
v_call: TRBV6-5
j_call: TRBJ1-6
clone_size: -

cdr3_nt: TGCGCCAGCAGTCCCCCGACACGAAATGAAAAACTGTTTTTT
cdr3_aa: CASSPPTRNEKLFF
d_call: -
v_call: TRBV23-1
j_call: TRBJ1-4
clone_size: -

cdr3_nt: TGTGCCAGCAGCGTAGACGGGACAGGGTTCGAGCAGTACTTC
cdr3_aa: CASSVDGTGFEQYF
d_call: TRBD1
v_call: TRBV9
j_call: TRBJ2-7
clone_size: -

cdr3_nt: TGTGCCAGCAGCCCAAGGAGGCAACTACATCCCAATGAGCAGTTCTTC
cdr3_aa: CASSPRRQLHPNEQFF
d_call: -
v_call: TRBV13
j_call: TRBJ2-1
clone_size: -

cdr3_nt: TGTGCCAGCAGCGTAGATCGGGGGTGGCAGTTCTTC
cdr3_aa: CASSVDRGWQFF
d_call: -
v_call: TRBV9
j_call: TRBJ2-1
clone_size: -

cdr3_nt: TGTGCCAGCAGTGTCCCGGGAGGGTACGAGCAGTACTTC
cdr3_aa: CASSVPGGYEQYF
d_call: TRBD2
v_call: TRBV25-1
j_call: TRBJ2-7
clone_size: -

cdr3_nt: TGTGCTAGTGGTTTCTGGCGTTTAGAGCAGTTCTTC
cdr3_aa: CASGFWRLEQFF
d_call: -
v_call: TRBV12-5
j_call: TRBJ2-1
clone_size: -

cdr3_nt: TGTGCCAGCAGCGTTGGAACTAGCGGGACCGGGGAGCTGTTTTTT
cdr3_aa: CASSVGTSGTGELFF
d_call: TRBD2
v_call: TRBV28
j_call: TRBJ2-2
clone_size: -

cdr3_nt: TGTGCCTGGGAAATCGACCGGGCCCGTTTCGTCTACACCTTC
cdr3_aa: CAWEIDRARFVYTF
d_call: -
v_call: TRBV30
j_call: TRBJ1-2
clone_size: -

cdr3_nt: TGTGCCTGGAGTTCCCCTGGGACAGCCTACGAGCAGTACTTC
cdr3_aa: CAWSSPGTAYEQYF
d_call: TRBD1
v_call: TRBV30
j_call: TRBJ2-7
clone_size: -

cdr3_nt: TGTGCCAGTAGATCCCCTTCTACAGGGTTGAACTATGGCTACACCTTC
cdr3_aa: CASRSPSTGLNYGYTF
d_call: -
v_call: TRBV19
j_call: TRBJ1-2
clone_size: -

cdr3_nt: TGTGCCAGCAGCCCAAGCCGGGACAGGGGTAACGAGCAGTACTTC
cdr3_aa: CASSPSRDRGNEQYF
d_call: TRBD1
v_call: TRBV28
j_call: TRBJ2-7
clone_size: -

cdr3_nt: TGTGCCAGCAGCTCCTCTCAGGGATTCCCCAACATTCAGTACTTC
cdr3_aa: CASSSSQGFPNIQYF
d_call: -
v_call: TRBV7-6
j_call: TRBJ2-4
clone_size: -

cdr3_nt: TGTGCCAGCAGCTTAAGCGGGGGGAACTATGGCTACACCTTC
cdr3_aa: CASSLSGGNYGYTF
d_call: -
v_call: TRBV7-3
j_call: TRBJ1-2
clone_size: -